This T cell receptor (beta chain) appears in the sequencing data of a study of Tregs in tolerant kidney transplant recipients. CDR1 is PRHDT, CDR2 FYEKMQ, per germline (reference sequence). The CDR3 loop spans 17 amino acids. V lost 3 bases and J lost 1; bases outside the gene matches: 9. Repertoires were generated with immunoSEQ multiplex PCR, while TCRdb's copy carries only in-frame clones and drops some. The sample contains about 50,000 clones, roughly nine tenths of which appear only once. Recipients received nonmyeloablative bone marrow transplants from related graft donors, with transient mixed chimerism.

The chain links TRBV13 to TRBJ1-1, with 9 positions matching TRBD1. The sequenced sample was CD8+ T cells from blood (PBMCs), obtained 12 months after the transplant. This clonotype was sampled from a human patient who received a combined kidney and bone marrow transplant. The graft donor may have given rise to some T cells. The CDR3 DNA sequence: TGTGCCAGCAGCTTCCCTACCGGGACAGGGCAGAACACTGAAGCTTTCTTT. Translating it yields CASSFPTGTGQNTEAFF. Together with reference TRBV13 and TRBJ1-1, the CDR3 gives the full variable domain: AAGVIQSPRHLIKEKRETATLKCYPIPRHDTVYWYQQGPGQDPQFLISFYEKMQSDKGSIPDRFSAQQFSDYHSELNMSSLELGDSALYFCASSFPTGTGQNTEAFFGQGTRLTVV.